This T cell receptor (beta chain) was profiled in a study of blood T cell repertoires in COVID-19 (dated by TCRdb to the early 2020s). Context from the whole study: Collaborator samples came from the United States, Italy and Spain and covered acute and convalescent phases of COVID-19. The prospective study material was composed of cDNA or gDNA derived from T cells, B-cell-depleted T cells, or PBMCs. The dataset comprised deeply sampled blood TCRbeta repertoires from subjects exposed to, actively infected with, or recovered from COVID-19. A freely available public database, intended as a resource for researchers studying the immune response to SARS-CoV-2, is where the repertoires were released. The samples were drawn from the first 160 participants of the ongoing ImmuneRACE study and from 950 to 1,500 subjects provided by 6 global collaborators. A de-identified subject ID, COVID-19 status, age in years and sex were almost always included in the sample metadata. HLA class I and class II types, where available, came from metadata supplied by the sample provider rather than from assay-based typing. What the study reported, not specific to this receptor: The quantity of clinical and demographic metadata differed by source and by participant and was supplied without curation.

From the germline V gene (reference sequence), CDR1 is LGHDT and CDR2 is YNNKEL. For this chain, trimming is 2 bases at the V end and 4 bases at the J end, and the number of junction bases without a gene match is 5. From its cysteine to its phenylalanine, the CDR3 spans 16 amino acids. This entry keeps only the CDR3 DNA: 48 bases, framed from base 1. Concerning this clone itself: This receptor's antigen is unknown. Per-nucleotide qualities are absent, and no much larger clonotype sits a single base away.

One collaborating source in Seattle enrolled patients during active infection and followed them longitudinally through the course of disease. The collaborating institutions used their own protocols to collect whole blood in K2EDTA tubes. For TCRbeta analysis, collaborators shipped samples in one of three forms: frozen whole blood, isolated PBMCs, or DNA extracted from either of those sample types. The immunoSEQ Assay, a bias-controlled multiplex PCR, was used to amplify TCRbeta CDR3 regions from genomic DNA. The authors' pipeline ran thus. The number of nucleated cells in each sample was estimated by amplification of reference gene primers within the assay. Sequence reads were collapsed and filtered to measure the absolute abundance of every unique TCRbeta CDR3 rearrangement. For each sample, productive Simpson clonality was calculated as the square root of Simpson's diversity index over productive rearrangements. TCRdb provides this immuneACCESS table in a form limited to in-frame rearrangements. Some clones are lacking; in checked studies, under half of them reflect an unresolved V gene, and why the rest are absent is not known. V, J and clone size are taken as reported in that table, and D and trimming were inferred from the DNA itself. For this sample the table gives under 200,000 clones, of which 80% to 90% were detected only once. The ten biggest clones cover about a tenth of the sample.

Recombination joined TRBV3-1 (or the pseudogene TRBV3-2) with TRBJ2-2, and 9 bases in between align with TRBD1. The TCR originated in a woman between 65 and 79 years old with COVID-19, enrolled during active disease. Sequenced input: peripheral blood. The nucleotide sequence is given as TGTGCCAGCAGCCAATGGGGACAGGGTCCCACCGGGGAGCTGTTTTTT. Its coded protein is CASSQWGQGPTGELFF.